The rows below give T cell receptor beta chains drawn from one sample of a study of blood T cell repertoires in COVID-19. Produced via immunoSEQ multiplex PCR; TCRdb's table is partial and in-frame only. The sample lists just under 55,000 clones; 80% to 85% were seen once. The sample taken for sequencing was peripheral blood. The receptor set was obtained from an older woman with acute or convalescent COVID-19. CDR3s include the opening cysteine and the closing phenylalanine or tryptophan. D genes are given only for firm matches. For some rows the clone size is stated as once, few or many, or as a class when expanded; others skip it.

DNA: TGTGCCAGCAGTTCCAGGGGAACTGAAGCTTTCTTT
CDR3: CASSSRGTEAFF
J: TRBJ1-1
size: -
D: -
V: TRBV12-3/TRBV12-4

DNA: TGCGCCAGCAGTGTCTGGGAGGGGGGCAGTATGGAGACCCAGTACTTC
CDR3: CASSVWEGGSMETQYF
J: TRBJ2-5
size: -
D: -
V: TRBV10-2

DNA: TGTGCCAGCAAAGGTGACGGGGGGGCCACCGGGGAGCTGTTTTTT
CDR3: CASKGDGGATGELFF
J: TRBJ2-2
size: -
D: TRBD2
V: TRBV2

DNA: TGTGCCAGCAGCTTGTCCCAGGGACTAGCGGTTCGTGAGGGGTTCTTC
CDR3: CASSLSQGLAVREGFF
J: TRBJ2-1
size: once
D: TRBD2
V: TRBV7-2

DNA: TGCAGTGCTAGTTGGAGCACAACTAACTATGGCTACACCTTC
CDR3: CSASWSTTNYGYTF
J: TRBJ1-2
size: -
D: -
V: TRBV20-1

DNA: TGTGCCAGCAGCTCAGGGGTCCAACGTCCTAACTATGGCTACACCTTC
CDR3: CASSSGVQRPNYGYTF
J: TRBJ1-2
size: -
D: -
V: TRBV4-2

DNA: TGCGCCAGCAGTCCCGGGACACTGCCTAATGAAAAACTGTTTTTT
CDR3: CASSPGTLPNEKLFF
J: TRBJ1-4
size: -
D: -
V: TRBV10-2

DNA: TGCGCCAGCAGCTCAGGACTAGCGGGAGGGCCCCGAGGGAATGAGCAGTTCTTC
CDR3: CASSSGLAGGPRGNEQFF
J: TRBJ2-1
size: -
D: TRBD2
V: TRBV5-1

DNA: TGTGCCAGCTCACCATCCGTATCGCAGGGGGTGACGGCTTTCTTT
CDR3: CASSPSVSQGVTAFF
J: TRBJ1-1
size: -
D: TRBD1
V: TRBV18

DNA: TGTGCCAGCAGCCCGGGACTAGGAGGTGATTTT
CDR3: CASSPGLGGDF
J: TRBJ2-3
size: -
D: TRBD2
V: TRBV12-3/TRBV12-4

DNA: TGTGCCAGCAGTTCCCGGAGCTCCTACAATGAGCAGTTCTTC
CDR3: CASSSRSSYNEQFF
J: TRBJ2-1
size: -
D: -
V: TRBV27

DNA: TGTGCCAGCAGCCTCCTGGTTAGGCTAGCGGGAGGCGAGCAGTTCTTC
CDR3: CASSLLVRLAGGEQFF
J: TRBJ2-1
size: -
D: TRBD2
V: TRBV5-5

DNA: TGTGCCAGCAGCCTCACACCGCGACGAAGGACAGGGCAGTCCTACGAGCAGTACTTC
CDR3: CASSLTPRRRTGQSYEQYF
J: TRBJ2-7
size: -
D: TRBD1
V: TRBV11-2

DNA: TGTGCCAGCAGTAATGCAGGGGATGGTAATGAAAAACTGTTTTTT
CDR3: CASSNAGDGNEKLFF
J: TRBJ1-4
size: -
D: -
V: TRBV28

DNA: TGTGCCAGAATGTTTTCAACAGATGTAAACTACACCTTC
CDR3: CARMFSTDVNYTF
J: TRBJ1-2
size: -
D: -
V: TRBV5-3

DNA: TGCAGCGTTGAAGATCTTCGAACAGGAAGCCACTTT
CDR3: CSVEDLRTGSHF
J: TRBJ1-1
size: -
D: -
V: TRBV29-1

DNA: TGCAGCGTCCAGACTAGTTCAGATACGCAGTATTTT
CDR3: CSVQTSSDTQYF
J: TRBJ2-3
size: -
D: -
V: TRBV29-1

DNA: TGCGCCAGCAGCCAAGCCAACCGGAACTATGGCTACACCTTC
CDR3: CASSQANRNYGYTF
J: TRBJ1-2
size: -
D: -
V: TRBV4-1

DNA: TGTGCCAGCAGGCGGGACAGGGCGGCTGAAGCTTTCTTT
CDR3: CASRRDRAAEAFF
J: TRBJ1-1
size: -
D: TRBD1
V: TRBV27

DNA: TGTGCCAGCAGTGAAGCAGGGGGTTCAGGTGAAGCTTTCTTT
CDR3: CASSEAGGSGEAFF
J: TRBJ1-1
size: few
D: -
V: TRBV6-1

DNA: TGTGCCAGCTCACCAAGCAGCGGGAGGGGTGAGACCCAGTACTTC
CDR3: CASSPSSGRGETQYF
J: TRBJ2-5
size: -
D: TRBD2
V: TRBV18

DNA: TGTGCCAGCAGCTTGGGGCTAGCGGGAGCTGATACGCAGTATTTT
CDR3: CASSLGLAGADTQYF
J: TRBJ2-3
size: -
D: TRBD2
V: TRBV7-9

DNA: TGTGCCAGCAGCCGACGGATCGACAGGGACACCGGGGAGCTGTTTTTT
CDR3: CASSRRIDRDTGELFF
J: TRBJ2-2
size: -
D: TRBD1
V: TRBV11-2

DNA: TGTGCCAGCAGGGGGACAGGGATTGCACCCCTCCACTTT
CDR3: CASRGTGIAPLHF
J: TRBJ1-6
size: -
D: TRBD1
V: TRBV12-3/TRBV12-4

DNA: TGTGCCAGCTCACCGACAGGGAACACTGAAGCTTTCTTT
CDR3: CASSPTGNTEAFF
J: TRBJ1-1
size: -
D: -
V: TRBV18

DNA: TGTGCCAGCAGTTTATCGTCGACTGCCACAGATACGCAGTATTTT
CDR3: CASSLSSTATDTQYF
J: TRBJ2-3
size: -
D: -
V: TRBV27

DNA: TGTGCCAGCAGGTCACTTTATCGGGACAGGGAATCCTACGAGCAGTACTTC
CDR3: CASRSLYRDRESYEQYF
J: TRBJ2-7
size: -
D: TRBD1
V: TRBV27

DNA: TGTGCCAGCAGCTTGGAGGGAGGAGGGGGCATTGGCGGGGAGCTGTTTTTT
CDR3: CASSLEGGGGIGGELFF
J: TRBJ2-2
size: few
D: -
V: TRBV5-4

DNA: TGTGCCAGCAGCTTCCTCGTCAGCTCCTACGAGCAGTACTTC
CDR3: CASSFLVSSYEQYF
J: TRBJ2-7
size: -
D: -
V: TRBV11-2

DNA: TGTGCCAGCAGCTCAAGGCTGTTGCAGGGAGGGAGTTCACCCCTCCACTTT
CDR3: CASSSRLLQGGSSPLHF
J: TRBJ1-6
size: -
D: -
V: TRBV5-6

DNA: TGTGCCAGCAGCGTAGCCCCTCGGGGACTGGGCACTGAAGCTTTCTTT
CDR3: CASSVAPRGLGTEAFF
J: TRBJ1-1
size: -
D: -
V: TRBV13

DNA: TGTGCCAGCAGCGTACTGGTCTGGGCAGGGCGCGACGGGGAGCTGTTTTTT
CDR3: CASSVLVWAGRDGELFF
J: TRBJ2-2
size: -
D: -
V: TRBV9

DNA: TGTGCCAGCAGTGTGGGAGTTACAGATACGCAGTATTTT
CDR3: CASSVGVTDTQYF
J: TRBJ2-3
size: -
D: -
V: TRBV2

DNA: TGCGCCAGCAGCTTGGCGAGCGGGTCCAATGAAAAACTGTTTTTT
CDR3: CASSLASGSNEKLFF
J: TRBJ1-4
size: -
D: -
V: TRBV5-1

DNA: TGTGCCTGGAGTGCAGGGACAGGGGGCCGTGAAAAACTGTTTTTT
CDR3: CAWSAGTGGREKLFF
J: TRBJ1-4
size: -
D: TRBD1
V: TRBV30